The 30 T cell receptor beta chains below come from one sample, sequenced in a study of control samples from healthy donors and cancer patients. The protocol was immunoSEQ multiplex PCR, while the TCRdb copy is restricted to in-frame clones and leaves out a portion. The sample holds under 70,000 clones; over 75% are singletons and the top ten take about 3.8%. The material sequenced was blood. These receptors originate from a man aged 50 to 59 in good health.

The chain recombines TRBV6-4 with TRBJ2-3, with 8 bases that match TRBD2. The V gene end was trimmed by 6 bases and the J gene end by 2 bases; junction bases not matched to a gene: 10. Germline V CDR1 and CDR2: MRHNA, SNTAGT. The CDR3 has 16 residues. The CDR3, as DNA: TGTGCCAGCAGCTCCCAGGGGCGGGAGGCCACAGATACGCAGTATTTT. Translation: CASSSQGREATDTQYF.

The rearrangement joins TRBV28 to TRBJ1-4, with a possible D match to TRBD1 (5 bases). With 8 bases removed from V and 6 bases from J, the gap between germline ends came to 19 bases. From germline, CDR1 is MDHEN and CDR2 SYDVKM. This CDR3 contains 15 residues. Written as DNA, the CDR3 is TGTGCCAGCCGGGGGGGTCAGGGAATGTATGAAAAACTGTTTTTT. It translates to CASRGGQGMYEKLFF.

The genes are TRBV5-1 and TRBJ2-1; D remains unclear. This CDR3 region has 14 residues. Germline V CDR1 and CDR2: SGHRS, YFSETQ. Trimming took 0 bases from V and 2 from J, leaving 6 bases between them. This chain's CDR3 is CASSLGSAYNEQFF. For the CDR3, the DNA is TGCGCCAGCAGCTTGGGGTCGGCCTACAATGAGCAGTTCTTC.

The chain joins TRBV30 to TRBJ2-1, with 7 bases fitting TRBD2. Trimming took 2 bases from V and 5 from J; bases not matched to a gene: 6. The germline gives CDR1 GTSNPN, CDR2 SVGIG (reference sequence). The CDR3 contains 14 residues. As DNA, the CDR3 is TGTGCCTGGAGTTTCGCAGCGGGGAACAATGAGCAGTTCTTC. Protein product: CAWSFAAGNNEQFF.

By proportion, this clone is medium-sized. V usage is TRBV19 and J usage is TRBJ1-1; D call uncertain. The V gene's germline CDR1 is LNHDA and CDR2 SQIVND (reference sequence). V was pared by 7 bases and J by 3 bases, with 15 bases between. This CDR3 spans 14 amino acids. CDR3 sequence reads: CASTPHVRDTEAFF. The CDR3 DNA sequence: TGTGCCAGTACCCCCCACGTAAGGGACACTGAAGCTTTCTTT.

The V call is TRBV11-2, the J call TRBJ2-1; 8 bases align to TRBD2. The length of the CDR3 is 14 residues. Per germline, CDR1 SGHAT and CDR2 FQNNGV. Trimming took 0 bases from V and 8 from J; bases not matched to a gene: 3. The CDR3: CASSLEGLVYEQFF. Written as DNA, the CDR3 is TGTGCCAGCAGCTTAGAGGGACTAGTATATGAGCAGTTCTTC.

The genes are TRBV4-2 and TRBJ2-5; 12 nucleotides line up with TRBD2. The V gene's germline CDR1 is LGHNA and CDR2 YNFKEQ. The CDR3 contains 16 residues. The V segment lost 0 bases and the J segment 4 bases; nucleotides outside the gene matches: 3. In DNA form, the CDR3 reads TGTGCCAGCAGCCAAGAACTAGCGGGAGGAGGAGAGACCCAGTACTTC. Its translation is CASSQELAGGGETQYF.

This chain uses TRBV13 with TRBJ2-1; D unresolved. Trimming shortened V by 2 bases and J by 6 bases, and 20 bases separated the two germline ends. The germline V gene encodes CDR1 PRHDT and CDR2 FYEKMQ (reference sequence). The CDR3 has 17 amino acids. CDR3 in DNA: TGTGCCAGCAGCTTACGGTCGATAGAGCTATCGCGCAATGAGCAGTTCTTC. This codes for CASSLRSIELSRNEQFF.

This clone came up once. V and J are TRBV12-3 or TRBV12-4 and TRBJ2-2, with D unclear. The ends were cut back, 3 bases at V and 6 bases at J, with 8 bases in the middle. The CDR3 is 13 amino acids. CDR3 in DNA: TGTGCCAGCAGTTTTGTTGGGCCCGGGGAGCTGTTTTTT. Protein sequence: CASSFVGPGELFF.

CDR3 in amino acids: CASSYDNQPQHF. The CDR3, as DNA: TGTGCCAGCAGTTACGATAATCAGCCCCAGCATTTT. The rearrangement links TRBV6-6 to TRBJ1-5, with unresolved D. Germline assignment: CDR1 MNHNY and CDR2 SVGAGI (reference sequence). V was shortened by 2 bases and J by 4 bases, with 3 bases between the two germline ends. This CDR3 spans 12 amino acids.

A few counts support this clone. The V call is TRBV11-2, the J call TRBJ1-2, with D uncertain. The germline V gene encodes CDR1 SGHAT and CDR2 FQNNGV. The germline V and J ends were trimmed by 5 bases and 4 bases, with 14 bases remaining between them. The CDR3 runs to 14 residues. DNA of the CDR3: TGTGCCAGCAGCAGAGGAGGGCGGTCCTATGGCTACACCTTC. Its translation: CASSRGGRSYGYTF.

This clone has more than one count but fewer than ten. The chain joins TRBV28 to TRBJ2-1; D is unclear. This CDR3 region has 15 residues. V shed 6 bases and J shed 0 bases, with 12 bases lying between them. Germline CDR1 is MDHEN and CDR2 is SYDVKM. CDR3 amino acids: CASSATLSSYNEQFF. The CDR3 DNA follows: TGTGCCAGCAGCGCCACTCTTAGCTCCTACAATGAGCAGTTCTTC.

The V gene is TRBV5-4, the J gene TRBJ2-1; perhaps TRBD2 as D (7 bases). The CDR3 spans 14 residues. Germline V gene sequence: CDR1 SGHNT, CDR2 YYREEE (reference sequence). V lost 6 bases and J 7 bases, leaving 17 bases between the germline ends. CDR3 residues: CASNTGGHRNEQFF. The CDR3 bases are TGTGCCAGCAATACGGGGGGACATCGGAATGAGCAGTTCTTC.

The genes are TRBV24-1 and TRBJ2-1; a weak D match, TRBD1 (5 bases). This CDR3 is built from 16 residues. Germline loops: CDR1 KGHDR, CDR2 SFDVKD. The germline V and J ends were trimmed by 2 bases and 0 bases, with 10 bases remaining between them. The chain's CDR3 is CATSDSTASSYNEQFF. The DNA of the CDR3 is TGTGCCACCAGTGATTCGACAGCAAGCTCCTACAATGAGCAGTTCTTC.

The chain has TRBV9 and TRBJ2-5; D might be TRBD1 (6 bases). V gave up 4 bases and J gave up 3 bases, with 10 bases separating them. Germline CDR1 and CDR2: SGDLS and YYNGEE. This CDR3 is built from 13 residues. Here the CDR3 DNA reads TGTGCCAGCAGCTACTCAGGGGAAGAGACCCAGTACTTC. As protein: CASSYSGEETQYF.

This chain links TRBV30 with TRBJ2-2; TRBD1 might be the D (5 bases). Per germline, CDR1 GTSNPN and CDR2 SVGIG (reference sequence). The CDR3 extends over 13 amino acids. V was pared by 3 bases and J by 4 bases, with 9 bases between. CDR3 sequence (DNA): TGTGCCTGGAGGGGGCTCAGCACCGGGGAGCTGTTTTTT. As protein: CAWRGLSTGELFF.

The chain recombines TRBV3-1 (or the pseudogene TRBV3-2) with TRBJ1-2, with D perhaps TRBD1 (5 bases). V dropped 4 bases and J dropped 5 bases, with 17 bases sitting between them. Germline-derived CDR1 and CDR2 are LGHDT and YNNKEL (reference sequence). This CDR3 is 15 amino acids long. CDR3: CASSPTRDGWYGYTF. The CDR3 region has the DNA TGTGCCAGCAGCCCTACAAGGGACGGATGGTATGGCTACACCTTC.

This clone was seen just once. The rearrangement uses TRBV19 and TRBJ2-5, with a weak D call TRBD1 (7 bases). V was cut by 7 bases and J by 5 bases, with 20 bases left in between. Looked up from germline, CDR1 is LNHDA and CDR2 is SQIVND (reference sequence). The CDR3 is made up of 15 amino acids. CDR3 bases: TGTGCCAGTACCTCCAGAGAGGGGGCGGGGGAGACCCAGTACTTC. Residues: CASTSREGAGETQYF.

The CDR3 DNA follows: TGTGCCAGCAGTTTAGCGGGAGGGACCCCGGATACGCAGTATTTT. Residues: CASSLAGGTPDTQYF. This chain joins TRBV27 and TRBJ2-3; the match to TRBD2 covers 9 bases. The CDR3 has 15 residues. After removal of 2 bases from V and 6 bases from J, the junction contained 6 bases not matched to a gene. Looked up from germline, CDR1 is MNHEY and CDR2 is SMNVEV (reference sequence).

The chain is built from TRBV3-1 (or the pseudogene TRBV3-2) and TRBJ2-2; 10 nucleotides match TRBD2. The CDR3 has 19 amino acids. The germline V gene has CDR1 LGHDT and CDR2 YNNKEL (reference sequence). J gave up 5 bases and V 1 base, and 13 bases lay outside the gene matches. Here the CDR3 reads CASSQGASGREWSTGELFF. The CDR3 DNA reads TGTGCCAGCAGCCAAGGGGCTAGCGGGAGAGAATGGTCGACCGGGGAGCTGTTTTTT.

The chain has TRBV6-5 and TRBJ2-7; a possible D gene is TRBD1 (5 bases). The germline CDR1 and CDR2 sequences are MNHEY and SVGAGI. Trimming removed 7 bases at V and 2 bases at J, with 15 bases between. The CDR3 contains 14 residues. CDR3 in DNA: TGTGCCAGCACTCCCCTCGCAGGGACCTACGAGCAGTACTTC. It specifies CASTPLAGTYEQYF.

The V and J genes are TRBV19 and TRBJ2-1; 8 nucleotides match TRBD2. This CDR3 is 14 amino acids long. Germline CDR1 is LNHDA and CDR2 is SQIVND (reference sequence). The V segment lost 3 bases and the J segment 9 bases; nucleotides outside the gene matches: 7. This CDR3 reads CASSIVSGSLEQFF. The DNA of the CDR3 is TGTGCCAGTAGTATCGTGAGCGGGAGTCTTGAGCAGTTCTTC.

This clone appeared a few times. The chain links TRBV24-1 to TRBJ2-1; D perhaps matches TRBD2 (6 bases). The CDR3 consists of 17 residues. Deletions cut 5 bases from V and 3 bases from J, with 19 bases between. Looked up from germline, CDR1 is KGHDR and CDR2 is SFDVKD. CDR3 nucleotides: TGTGCCACCAGTGGGAGTGGAGGGACCCAGGGCTACAATGAGCAGTTCTTC. Translated, it gives CATSGSGGTQGYNEQFF.

The J gene is TRBJ1-1, the V gene TRBV6-5; no definite D call. Germline lookup yields CDR1 MNHEY and CDR2 SVGAGI. The CDR3 is made up of 13 amino acids. Trimming took 4 bases from V and 1 from J, leaving 7 bases between them. The CDR3 coding sequence is TGTGCCAGCAGTTCCGAAGGGAACACTGAAGCTTTCTTT. Translated: CASSSEGNTEAFF.

This clone was detected only a few times. The chain couples TRBV27 to TRBJ1-3; unclear D gene. The CDR3 is made up of 15 amino acids. Germline assignment: CDR1 MNHEY and CDR2 SMNVEV (reference sequence). The germline V and J ends were trimmed by 3 bases and 2 bases, with 11 bases remaining between them. In nucleotides, the CDR3 is TGTGCCAGCAGTTTGGGAGGAGGAACTGGAAACACCATATATTTT. As protein: CASSLGGGTGNTIYF.

The chain combines TRBV20-1 with TRBJ1-1; D remains unclear. V lost 6 bases and J lost 4, with 9 bases in between. The length of the CDR3 is 11 residues. Germline V gene sequence: CDR1 DFQATT, CDR2 SNEGSKA (reference sequence). This CDR3 is CSAKDVTEAFF. CDR3 bases: TGCAGTGCAAAGGATGTCACTGAAGCTTTCTTT.

J is TRBJ1-2 and V is TRBV27, with 8 bases that match TRBD1. The CDR3 consists of 17 residues. The V gene's germline CDR1 is MNHEY and CDR2 SMNVEV (reference sequence). Trimming cost V 2 bases and J 4 bases; bases outside gene matches: 12. CDR3 coding DNA: TGTGCCAGCAGTTTAATCGGCGGCAGGGGGCGGGCCTATGGCTACACCTTC. Its protein is CASSLIGGRGRAYGYTF.

The chain has TRBV11-2 and TRBJ2-5; TRBD1 matches 10 bases. V dropped 5 bases and J dropped 4; count of bases not matched to a gene: 4. This CDR3 is 14 amino acids long. CDR1 SGHAT and CDR2 FQNNGV come from the germline V gene. The CDR3 bases are TGTGCCAGCAGCCCATGGACAGGGGGAGAGACCCAGTACTTC. It translates to CASSPWTGGETQYF. Full variable domain (missing parts from reference TRBV11-2 and TRBJ2-5): EAGVAQSPRYKIIEKRQSVAFWCNPISGHATLYWYQQILGQGPKLLIQFQNNGVVDDSQLPKDRFSAERLKGVDSTLKIQPAKLEDSAVYLCASSPWTGGETQYFGPGTRLLVL.

The rearrangement joins TRBV28 to TRBJ1-2; 10 positions agree with TRBD1. With V trimmed by 10 bases and J by 7 bases, 6 bases remained unmatched. In germline, CDR1 is MDHEN, CDR2 SYDVKM. CDR3 length: 12 residues. CDR3 bases: TGTGCCACCCGACAGGGGGCGGGTGGCTACACCTTC. This encodes CATRQGAGGYTF.

J is TRBJ2-1 and V is TRBV7-9; the D gene is possibly TRBD1 (7 bases). V lost 7 bases, J lost 8 bases, and 18 bases lay in between. Germline V CDR1 and CDR2: SEHNR, FQNEAQ (reference sequence). The length of the CDR3 is 14 residues. CDR3 sequence: CASNPGTGEDEQFF. The CDR3 nucleotides are TGTGCCAGCAACCCCGGAACAGGGGAGGATGAGCAGTTCTTC.